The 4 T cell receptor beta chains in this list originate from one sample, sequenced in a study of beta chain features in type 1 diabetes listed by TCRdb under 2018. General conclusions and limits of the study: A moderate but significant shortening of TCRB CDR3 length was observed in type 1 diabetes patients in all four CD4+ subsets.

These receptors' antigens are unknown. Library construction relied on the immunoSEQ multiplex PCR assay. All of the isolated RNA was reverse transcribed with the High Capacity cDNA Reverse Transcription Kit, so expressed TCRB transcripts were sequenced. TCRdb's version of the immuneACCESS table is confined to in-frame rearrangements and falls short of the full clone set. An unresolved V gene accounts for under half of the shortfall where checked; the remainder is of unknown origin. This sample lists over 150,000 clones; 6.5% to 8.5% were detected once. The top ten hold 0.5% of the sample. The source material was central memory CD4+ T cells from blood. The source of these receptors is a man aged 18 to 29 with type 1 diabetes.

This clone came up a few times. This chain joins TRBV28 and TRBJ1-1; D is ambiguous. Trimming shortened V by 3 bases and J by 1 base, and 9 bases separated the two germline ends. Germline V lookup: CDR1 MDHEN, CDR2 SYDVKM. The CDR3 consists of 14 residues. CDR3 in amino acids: CASSFGRGNTEAFF. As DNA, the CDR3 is TGTGCCAGCAGTTTCGGCCGAGGGAACACTGAAGCTTTCTTT.

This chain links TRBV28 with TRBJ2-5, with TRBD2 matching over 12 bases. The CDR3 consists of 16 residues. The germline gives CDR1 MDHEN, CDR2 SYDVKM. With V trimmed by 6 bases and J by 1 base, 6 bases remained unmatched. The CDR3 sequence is CASSPGLAGTQETQYF. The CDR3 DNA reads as TGTGCCAGCAGCCCTGGACTAGCGGGGACCCAAGAGACCCAGTACTTC.

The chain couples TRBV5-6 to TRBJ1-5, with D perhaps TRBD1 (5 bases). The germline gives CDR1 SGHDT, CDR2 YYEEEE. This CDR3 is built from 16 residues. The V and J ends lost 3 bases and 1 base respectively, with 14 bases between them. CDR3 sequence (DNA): TGTGCCAGCAGCTGGGGGGGTCAGGCCAGCAATCAGCCCCAGCATTTT. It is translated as CASSWGGQASNQPQHF.

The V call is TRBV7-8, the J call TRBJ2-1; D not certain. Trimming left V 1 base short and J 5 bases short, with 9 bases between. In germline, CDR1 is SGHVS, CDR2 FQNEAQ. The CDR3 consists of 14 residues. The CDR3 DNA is TGTGCCAGCAGCTTAGTATACACAAACAATGAGCAGTTCTTC. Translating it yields CASSLVYTNNEQFF.